Below are 22 T cell receptor beta chains sequenced from a single sample in a study of early T cells in non-severe SARS-CoV-2 infection. TCRdb processed the 5' RACE reads anew with MiXCR; each CDR3 protein has one entry. The table has approximately 69,000 distinct CDR3 sequences, around 12% seen once. The sequenced sample was whole blood, obtained at baseline. These receptors all stem from an adult who was a healthcare worker with PCR-confirmed SARS-CoV-2 infection or an uninfected control (not recorded which).

The chain recombines TRBV14 with TRBJ2-2, with a tentative D call TRBD1 (5 bases). V was trimmed by 3 bases and J by 8 bases, leaving 13 bases between them. Germline lookup yields CDR1 SGHDN and CDR2 FVKESK. This CDR3 spans 14 amino acids. CDR3 protein: CASSQDILIGELFF. CDR3 nucleotide sequence: TGTGCCAGCAGCCAGGACATACTGATAGGGGAGCTGTTTTTT.

V and J are TRBV18 and TRBJ2-7, with D maybe TRBD2 (6 bases). The germline CDR1 and CDR2 sequences are KGHSH and LQKENI. Trimming stripped 2 bases from V and 0 bases from J, with 11 bases between. The CDR3 totals 15 residues. The CDR3 is CASSPEPGSSYEQYF. CDR3 sequence (DNA): TGTGCCAGCTCACCAGAGCCCGGGAGCTCCTACGAGCAGTACTTC.

The genes are TRBV4-3 and TRBJ1-6; no clear D. The V end lost 2 bases, the J end lost 0 bases, and 14 bases lay between the germline ends. This CDR3 has 18 residues. The germline gives CDR1 LGHNA, CDR2 YSLEER. CDR3 sequence: CASSQIGPPSSYNSPLHF. CDR3 nucleotide sequence: TGCGCCAGCAGCCAAATCGGGCCCCCGAGCTCCTATAATTCACCCCTCCACTTT.

This clonotype has just a few counts. The rearrangement uses TRBV6-1 and TRBJ2-7; a possible D gene is TRBD1 (7 bases). Germline CDR1 and CDR2: MNHNS and SASEGT. V was trimmed by 6 bases and J by 3 bases, leaving 15 bases between them. The CDR3 is 14 amino acids. The CDR3 spells CASRGTGDSYEQYF. CDR3 nucleotide sequence: TGTGCCAGCAGGGGAACGGGGGACAGCTACGAGCAGTACTTC.

This clonotype occurred many times. The rearrangement uses TRBV6-2 or TRBV6-3 and TRBJ2-7; 7 bases are shared with TRBD1. Germline CDR1 reads MNHEY; CDR2 reads SVGEGT. The ends lost 2 bases at V and 0 bases at J; junction bases unmatched: 1. CDR3 length: 14 residues. The CDR3 reads CASSYRDSSYEQYF. Here the CDR3 DNA reads TGTGCCAGCAGTTACCGGGACAGCTCCTACGAGCAGTACTTC.

The table lists this clonotype with a few counts. J is TRBJ1-5 and V is TRBV5-1; D remains ambiguous. This CDR3 contains 14 residues. Trimming took 0 bases from V and 6 from J, leaving 10 bases between them. Germline V lookup: CDR1 SGHRS, CDR2 YFSETQ. The CDR3 protein is CASSLGDVGQPQHF. In nucleotides, the CDR3 is TGCGCCAGCAGCTTGGGGGATGTTGGTCAGCCCCAGCATTTT.

This clonotype was seen a few times. CDR3 nucleotides: TGCGCCAGCAGTGATCGGGGGTTGGACACTGAAGCTTTCTTT. Protein product: CASSDRGLDTEAFF. The chain is built from TRBV10-1 and TRBJ1-1; D is possibly TRBD1 (5 bases). The CDR3 loop spans 14 amino acids. Germline V CDR1 and CDR2: WNHNN, SYGVQD (reference sequence). V was cut by 3 bases and J by 3 bases, with 11 bases left in between.

This clonotype was counted at least ten times. This chain joins TRBV9 and TRBJ1-6; D remains ambiguous. The V gene's germline CDR1 is SGDLS and CDR2 YYNGEE. CDR3 length: 14 amino acids. V lost 0 bases, J lost 9 bases, and 10 bases lay in between. As DNA, the CDR3 is TGTGCCAGCAGCGTAGGTGGGGAGGGTTCACCCCTCCACTTT. It codes for CASSVGGEGSPLHF.

This clonotype was recorded many times. V and J are TRBV6-2 or TRBV6-3 and TRBJ2-5; D unresolved. Germline CDR1 MNHEY, CDR2 SVGEGT. Trimming stripped 4 bases from V and 5 bases from J, with 5 bases between. The CDR3 spans 11 residues. The CDR3 reads CASSWKETQYF. The CDR3, as DNA: TGTGCCAGCAGTTGGAAGGAGACCCAGTACTTC.

This clonotype has more than one count but fewer than ten. The CDR3 nucleotides read TGTGCCAGCAGCGCCCACAGGGCCGGCTACACCTACAATGAGCAGTTCTTC. Translated: CASSAHRAGYTYNEQFF. The V call is TRBV7-2, the J call TRBJ2-1; D perhaps matches TRBD1 (6 bases). Trimming removed 5 bases from V and 2 bases from J, with 19 bases in between. CDR1 and CDR2 from the germline V gene are SGHTA and FQGNSA. This CDR3 comprises 17 residues.

The V call is TRBV11-2, the J call TRBJ2-3; D may be TRBD1 or TRBD2 (5 bases each). CDR1 is SGHAT and CDR2 is FQNNGV in the germline V gene. CDR3 length equals 15 residues. V lost 5 bases and J 2 bases, leaving 14 bases between the germline ends. CDR3 DNA sequence: TGTGCCAGCAGCATCGGGGCTTATTCCACAGATACGCAGTATTTT. This gives the protein CASSIGAYSTDTQYF. The full variable domain, its missing parts supplied by reference TRBV11-2 and TRBJ2-3, is EAGVAQSPRYKIIEKRQSVAFWCNPISGHATLYWYQQILGQGPKLLIQFQNNGVVDDSQLPKDRFSAERLKGVDSTLKIQPAKLEDSAVYLCASSIGAYSTDTQYFGPGTRLTVL.

This clonotype was counted between two and nine times. J is TRBJ1-2 and V is TRBV5-1; TRBD1 agrees at 7 bases. Germline CDR1 reads SGHRS; CDR2 reads YFSETQ. With V trimmed by 2 bases and J by 4 bases, 8 bases remained unmatched. The CDR3 length is 15 residues. The CDR3 sequence: CASSFAGQQIYGYTF. Here the CDR3 DNA reads TGCGCCAGCAGCTTCGCGGGACAGCAAATCTATGGCTACACCTTC.

This clonotype has at least ten counts. The chain is built from TRBV6-6 and TRBJ2-5; D is uncertain. Germline lookup yields CDR1 MNHNY and CDR2 SVGAGI (reference sequence). CDR3 length: 11 residues. V was trimmed by 2 bases and J by 5 bases, leaving 3 bases between them. The CDR3 DNA follows: TGTGCCAGCAGTTACATTGAGACCCAGTACTTC. It codes for CASSYIETQYF.

The sample holds many counts of this clonotype. The gene calls are TRBV5-5 and TRBJ2-2, with 7 bases that match TRBD1. This CDR3 is 15 amino acids long. V trimming: 2 bases; J trimming: 6 bases; junction bases outside the gene matches: 7. The germline V gene has CDR1 SGHKS and CDR2 YYEKEE (reference sequence). Here the CDR3 reads CASSFETGKSGELFF. In DNA form, the CDR3 reads TGTGCCAGCAGCTTCGAGACAGGGAAATCCGGGGAGCTGTTTTTT.

This clonotype appeared many times. This chain connects TRBV5-1 to TRBJ1-2; no reliable D call. Trimming stripped 4 bases from V and 0 bases from J, with 13 bases between. CDR3 length equals 15 residues. Per germline, CDR1 SGHRS and CDR2 YFSETQ. CDR3 region: CASSQTDGANYGYTF. CDR3 DNA: TGCGCCAGCAGCCAGACGGACGGAGCTAACTATGGCTACACCTTC.

This clonotype was detected many times. This chain links TRBV29-1 with TRBJ2-3; D not certain. Trimming took 5 bases from V and 0 from J, leaving 9 bases between them. Germline assignment: CDR1 SQVTM and CDR2 ANQGSEA. CDR3 length: 13 residues. The DNA for the CDR3 is TGCAGCGTTCATCCTGGAAGCACAGATACGCAGTATTTT. It codes for CSVHPGSTDTQYF.

The sample holds many counts of this clonotype. The chain combines TRBV28 with TRBJ2-7; tentative D call: TRBD1 (5 bases). The length of the CDR3 is 15 residues. V gave up 6 bases and J gave up 5 bases, with 20 bases separating them. CDR1 and CDR2 (germline): MDHEN, SYDVKM. The CDR3 DNA reads TGTGCCAGCAGACTCCCCGGTACAGGCAGAAACGAGCAGTACTTC. Amino acid sequence: CASRLPGTGRNEQYF.

V is TRBV20-1 and J is TRBJ1-1; D call uncertain. Per the germline V gene, CDR1 is DFQATT and CDR2 is SNEGSKA (reference sequence). The V and J ends lost 0 bases and 6 bases respectively, with 5 bases between them. This CDR3 is 11 amino acids long. CDR3 DNA: TGCAGTGCTAGAGATTTAGCTGAAGCTTTCTTT. Translating it yields CSARDLAEAFF.

The V call is TRBV11-2, the J call TRBJ1-3; D ambiguous. V shed 5 bases and J shed 7 bases, with 15 bases lying between them. Germline V gene data show CDR1 as SGHAT and CDR2 as FQNNGV. The CDR3 sequence is 14 residues long. In DNA, the CDR3 is TGTGCCAGCAGCCTTGCCGGGAAGGCGAACACCATATATTTT. Translated: CASSLAGKANTIYF.

This clonotype was seen ten or more times. V is TRBV12-3 or TRBV12-4 and J is TRBJ1-5; TRBD1 agrees at 7 bases. The ends lost 4 bases at V and 0 bases at J; junction bases unmatched: 6. This CDR3 is 16 amino acids long. Written as DNA, the CDR3 is TGTGCCAGCAGTTATTACGGGACAGTTAGCAATCAGCCCCAGCATTTT. This gives the protein CASSYYGTVSNQPQHF.

This clonotype was observed a single time. This chain uses TRBV3-1 with TRBJ2-5; D unclear. This CDR3 has 15 amino acids. V lost 4 bases to trimming and J lost 0 bases, with 12 bases between them. From germline, CDR1 is LGHDT and CDR2 YNNKEL (reference sequence). CDR3 protein: CASSLRPSNQETQYF. CDR3 DNA: TGTGCCAGCAGCCTCAGACCGTCCAACCAAGAGACCCAGTACTTC.

In this sample, this clonotype turned up many times. V gene TRBV4-1 combines with J gene TRBJ2-7; 11 bases align to TRBD1. The V and J ends lost 5 bases and 7 bases, in that order; junction bases with no gene match: 7. Germline V CDR1 and CDR2: MGHRA, YSYEKL. CDR3 length equals 14 residues. The CDR3 loop reads CASSKTGTGGEQYF. CDR3 coding DNA: TGCGCCAGCAGCAAGACCGGGACAGGGGGGGAGCAGTACTTC.